This T cell receptor beta chain was observed in a study of cytomegalovirus exposure and HLA in healthy donors. This CDR3 has 16 residues. Germline V CDR1 and CDR2: SGHDN, FVKESK. V lost 4 bases and J lost 4, with 18 bases in between. Researchers ran the PCR with 60 Vbeta and 13 Jbeta primers. Clones were sequenced by immunoSEQ multiplex PCR, and TCRdb holds only the in-frame ones, with some missing. Altogether under 55,000 clones are present, 72% being singletons, with the ten largest covering 9.1%. This clone was seen more than once but under ten times. This clonotype originated in a woman aged 50 to 60 in good health and CMV-seronegative. The chain employs TRBV14 and TRBJ2-3, with D possibly being TRBD2 (6 bases). The sequenced material came from PBMCs. CDR3 DNA: TGTGCCAGCAGCCGACTTGAGGGACTCTTGCCAGATACGCAGTATTTT. This gives the protein CASSRLEGLLPDTQYF.